This TCR beta chain was identified in a study of cytomegalovirus exposure and HLA in healthy donors (dated by TCRdb to the late 2010s). Regarding the complete study: According to an earlier analysis of a few hundred of the donors, 150 million to 200 million T cells yielded 117 million unique TCR beta sequences and roughly 280 Gb of sequence data. Approximately 300 gigabases of sequencing data and approximately 92 million unique TCR sequences made up an early release that covered fewer than 650 HLA-typed donors. Of the roughly 420 genotyped donors, approximately 81% were placed in the genetic ancestry cluster associated with self-reported Caucasian donors. The study aimed to test whether signatures of past pathogen exposure could be identified by cataloging public T cell receptors. The study used immunosequencing to profile the T cell repertoires of several hundred subjects and linked those repertoires to cytomegalovirus serostatus. In addition to the first cohort of roughly 670 subjects, a separate validation cohort of approximately 130 different subjects was used. High-throughput TCR immunosequencing, statistical association of individual TCRs with disease status, and machine learning were combined to predict cytomegalovirus infection status. In a later analysis, previously published TCR beta repertoires from several hundred donors were re-analyzed and high-resolution HLA genotyping was added so that TCR occurrence patterns could be studied. Rather than drawing on any new phenotypic data, the later analysis identified candidate immune exposures from TCR beta sequences and the way those sequences occurred across donors. To decide whether each TCR beta V gene segment behaved as functional or pseudogenic, an earlier analysis of some 580 of the donors relied on high-throughput TCR beta sequencing. Donor age, sex, ethnicity and CMV serostatus were compiled alongside the repertoire data. A later genetic analysis took genome-wide SNP genotypes for about 60% of the roughly 670 donors and used that subset as a discovery cohort. All discovery cohort repertoires had been generated on a single sequencing platform. Class I and class II HLA loci were covered by the typing at four-digit resolution. Typing coverage differed by locus: A, B, C, DRB1 and DQB1 were typed in roughly 629-640 donors, DQA1 in 500 to 550, DPA1 in 600 to 610, and DPB1 in roughly 470. Four to six DR-DQ haplotypes were handled as single units for association and clustering, since linkage in the cohort was strong. Among over 350 genotyped donors of the cohort, an average of approximately 240,000 unique TCR beta nucleotide sequences were sequenced per donor, roughly 20% of them non-productive. Beyond this particular receptor, the publication reports: The 87-base-pair reads could not distinguish some IMGT-functional V segments, including TRBV6-2 and TRBV6-3, so those segments were excluded. In a later genetic analysis, a missense DCLRE1C variant was associated with V-gene and J-gene trimming of TCR beta chains, and the association was replicated in an independent cohort. A further reported finding was that TCR beta sequences accurately predicted the HLA-A and HLA-B alleles for most subjects in the first cohort. Presence/absence analyses assumed roughly uniform sequencing depth across donors, an assumption that may not hold. The classifier was reported to diagnose cytomegalovirus status with high specificity and sensitivity in both the original and validation cohorts. Correlated functional status among segregating V segments might be attributable to linkage disequilibrium, but an unknown experimental factor could not be ruled out. According to a later analysis, most CMV-associated TCR beta chains appeared to be HLA-restricted, and the HLA associations seemed to be driven largely by CMV exposure. The earlier analysis of a few hundred of the donors excluded some 15 rarely observed V segments, including chromosome 9 orphons, because counts were too low. In a later analysis, some 18,000 TCR beta sequences were associated with specific HLA alleles at a false discovery rate of 0.05. The authors suggested that the approach could potentially be generalized to other disease states and immunological phenotypes. The cohort was sequenced for TCR beta chains only, and without alpha or paired-chain data the features that could be detected were limited. In a later analysis, TCR association rates were found to vary across HLA loci, with the most associated TCRs seen for DRB1 alleles and the fewest for HLA-C alleles. Across donors, most TCR sequences were observed very rarely, whereas some public TCRs were present in many individuals. Immune exposure information for the cohort was limited to CMV serostatus. Broadly in line with IMGT annotations, most TCR beta V segments showed up in productive rearrangements about 87% or about 30% of the time in an earlier analysis of 450 to 600 of the donors. A later genetic analysis reported fewer N-insertions in productive TCRs among donors in an Asian-associated ancestry cluster than the 666-donor mean. The sequencing pipeline was judged likely to have produced a cluster of highly shared sequence variants as a technical artifact. When HLA alleles, especially DR and DQ, strongly co-occurred, attributing TCR associations to individual alleles was difficult. The study listed 150 to 200 TCR beta chains as associated with cytomegalovirus. In vitro tests confirmed that three of the cytomegalovirus-associated TCR beta chains recognize cytomegalovirus antigens. Because HLA typing was missing for some donors at each locus, association tests included only the typed subset. Several of the top co-occurrence clusters appeared to be linked to parvovirus B19, influenza, CMV and Epstein-Barr virus, according to a later analysis. Compared with equally common non-associated chains, HLA-associated TCR beta chains in a later analysis were more clonally expanded and had lower generation probabilities.

With respect to this clone: Which antigen it targets is not known. The record has no base qualities; no much larger clone is one base away.

The CDR3 runs 16 residues from the cysteine to the phenylalanine. Only the CDR3 DNA stays, 48 bases, in frame from base 1. V ends up 4 bases short and J 1 base short, with an unmatched junction base count of 5. In the germline V gene, CDR1 corresponds to SGHRS and CDR2 to YFSETQ. The cohort consisted of more than 650 healthy bone marrow donors. At the time of sampling, all cohort members were nominally healthy, though unrecorded immune exposures were likely present. The donor tested CMV seropositive, placing the donor among the approximately 290 seropositive members of the cohort. A peripheral blood sample was provided by each donor, and peripheral blood mononuclear cells were used for TCR beta sequencing. Genomic DNA was extracted from the blood cell samples with the Qiagen DNeasy Blood Extraction Kit. The library was obtained by the immunoSEQ multiplex PCR assay. The multiplex PCR relied on a mix of 60 forward primers for TCR Vbeta segments and 13 reverse primers for TCR Jbeta segments. The CDR3 region of rearranged TCR beta genes was amplified from genomic DNA with a multiplex PCR assay. The Illumina HiSeq System was used to sequence the amplified TCR beta libraries as 87-base-pair reads. Turning to the authors' computational methods: Across the 700 or so repertoires, a later analysis counted approximately 75 million unique TCR beta chains, roughly 11 million of which were shared by at least two donors. Raw reads were error-corrected and collapsed into unique sequences by a nearest-neighbor algorithm in which closely related sequences were merged to remove PCR and sequencing errors. CDR3 sequences were aligned to IMGT reference sequences to assign V, D and J gene segments. For a sequence to be retained, a match of at least six nucleotides was required to both a V gene segment and a J gene segment. Rearrangements were called productive when the CDR3 lacked stop codons and stayed in frame with V and J; all others were non-productive. CDR3 was defined by IMGT convention, running from the second conserved V-encoded cysteine to the conserved J-encoded phenylalanine. The earlier analysis of fewer than 700 of the donors excluded sequences that lacked an unambiguous match to a single V gene segment. In an earlier analysis of 587 of the donors, a V segment was called functional when productive rearrangements were above 56.7%, and segregating when the standard deviation between donors exceeded 5%. A statistical classification framework was developed to diagnose cytomegalovirus status using the catalog of TCR beta chain sequences. In a later analysis, V and J genes were assigned by comparing TCR nucleotide sequences against IMGT/GENE-DB human TR gene sequences. A later analysis assigned CDR3 sequences and most-parsimonious VDJ recombination scenarios with the TCRdist pipeline. In a later analysis, each TCR beta chain was defined by its CDR3 amino acid sequence together with its V-gene family, and reads without a unique V-gene family were excluded. A later analysis removed 550 to 700 highly shared, low-generation-probability nucleotide sequences to deal with suspected cross-contamination and a sequencing artifact. In a later analysis, a clonal expansion index was calculated for each public chain from normalized within-repertoire ranks of inferred template counts. Generation probabilities in a later analysis came from a VDJ recombination model fitted to out-of-frame rearrangements, and those results were checked against IGoR. A later analysis scored TCR-TCR, TCR-HLA and TCR-CMV co-occurrence with hypergeometric tests, applying a repertoire-size bias correction to TCR pairs. To estimate false discovery rates, a later analysis permuted the HLA or CMV assignments 20 times. A later analysis grouped co-occurring TCRs with DBSCAN, adding TCRdist sequence similarity when clustering within HLA-allele-positive subsets. Repertoires with fewer than 30,000 or more than 120,000 public chains, plus five repertoires with anomalous nucleotide sharing, were excluded from co-occurrence clustering. As stored in TCRdb, this immuneACCESS dataset retains in-frame rearrangements with V and J assigned. A fraction of the clones does not appear; measured against another copy, unresolved V genes explain less than half of the discrepancy, and the remainder lacks a known reason. The D gene and trimming were derived from the DNA, and the V and J assignments and clone size from that table. The sample yields around 180,000 clones; 77% were counted once. The ten largest clones represent roughly 1.4% of the sample.

The sequence is built from TRBV5-1 and TRBJ2-3; 11 middle bases align to TRBD1. Sequencing was performed on PBMCs. This clonotype was sampled from a woman in her twenties or thirties in good health and CMV-seropositive. The CDR3 corresponds to CASSGTGGGGTDTQYF. The bases are TGCGCCAGCAGCGGGACAGGGGGGGGAGGCACAGATACGCAGTATTTT.